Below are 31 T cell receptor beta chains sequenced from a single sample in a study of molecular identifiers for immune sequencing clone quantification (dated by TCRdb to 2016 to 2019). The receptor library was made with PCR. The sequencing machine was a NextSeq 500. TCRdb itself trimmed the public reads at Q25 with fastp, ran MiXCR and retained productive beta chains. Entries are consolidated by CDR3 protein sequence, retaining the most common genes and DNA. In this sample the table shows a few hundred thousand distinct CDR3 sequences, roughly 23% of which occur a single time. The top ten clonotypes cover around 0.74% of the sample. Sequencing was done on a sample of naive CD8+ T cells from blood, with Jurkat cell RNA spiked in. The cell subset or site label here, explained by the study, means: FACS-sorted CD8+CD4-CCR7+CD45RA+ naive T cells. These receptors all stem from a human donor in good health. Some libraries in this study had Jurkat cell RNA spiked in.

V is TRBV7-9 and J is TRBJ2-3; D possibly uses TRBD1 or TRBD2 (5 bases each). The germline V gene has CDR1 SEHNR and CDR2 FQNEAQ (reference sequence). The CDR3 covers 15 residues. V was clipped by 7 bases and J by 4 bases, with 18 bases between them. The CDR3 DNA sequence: TGTGCCAGCACAACCCTGGGGGAGAATTCAGATACGCAGTATTTT. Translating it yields CASTTLGENSDTQYF.

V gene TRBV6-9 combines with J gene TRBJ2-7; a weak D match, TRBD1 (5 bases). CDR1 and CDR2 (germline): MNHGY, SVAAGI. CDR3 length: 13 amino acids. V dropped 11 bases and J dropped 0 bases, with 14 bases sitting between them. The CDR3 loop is CAGPDTSSYEQYF. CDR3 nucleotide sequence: TGTGCCGGACCGGACACCTCCTCCTACGAGCAGTACTTC.

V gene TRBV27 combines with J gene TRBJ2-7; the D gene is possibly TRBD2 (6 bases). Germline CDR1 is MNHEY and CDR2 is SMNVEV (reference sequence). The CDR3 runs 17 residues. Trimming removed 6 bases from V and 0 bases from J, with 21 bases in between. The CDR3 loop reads CASSPFWSSRDSYEQYF. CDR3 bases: TGTGCCAGCAGCCCCTTTTGGTCCTCGCGGGACTCCTACGAGCAGTACTTC.

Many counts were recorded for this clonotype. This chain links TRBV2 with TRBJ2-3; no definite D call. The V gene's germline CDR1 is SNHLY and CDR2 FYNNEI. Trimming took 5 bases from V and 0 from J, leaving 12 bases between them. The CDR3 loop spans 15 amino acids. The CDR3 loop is CASSLDGSSTDTQYF. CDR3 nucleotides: TGTGCCAGCAGTCTGGACGGTTCTAGCACAGATACGCAGTATTTT.

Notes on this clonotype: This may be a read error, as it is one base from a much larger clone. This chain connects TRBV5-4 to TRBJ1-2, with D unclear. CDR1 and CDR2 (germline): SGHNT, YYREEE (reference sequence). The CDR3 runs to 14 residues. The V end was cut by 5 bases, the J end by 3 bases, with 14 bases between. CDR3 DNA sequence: TGTGCCAGCAGGAGTAAGGGTTTTGACTATGGCTACACCTTC. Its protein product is CASRSKGFDYGYTF. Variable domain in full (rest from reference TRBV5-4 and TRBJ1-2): ETGVTQSPTHLIKTRGQQVTLRCSSQSGHNTVSWYQQALGQGPQFIFQYYREEENGRGNFPPRFSGLQFPNYSSELNVNALELDDSALYLCASRSKGFDYGYTFGSGTRLTVV.

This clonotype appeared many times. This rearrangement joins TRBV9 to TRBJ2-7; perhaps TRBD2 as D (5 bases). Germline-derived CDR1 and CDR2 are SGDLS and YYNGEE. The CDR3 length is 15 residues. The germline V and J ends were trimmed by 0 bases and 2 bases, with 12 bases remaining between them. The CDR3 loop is CASSVDSLGAYEQYF. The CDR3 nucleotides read TGTGCCAGCAGCGTAGACAGCCTGGGAGCCTACGAGCAGTACTTC.

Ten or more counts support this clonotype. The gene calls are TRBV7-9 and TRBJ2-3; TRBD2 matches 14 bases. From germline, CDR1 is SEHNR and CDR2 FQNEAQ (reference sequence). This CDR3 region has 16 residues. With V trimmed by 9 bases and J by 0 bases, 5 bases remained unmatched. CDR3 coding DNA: TGTGCCAGTCGGGGACTAGCGGGAGTTAGCACAGATACGCAGTATTTT. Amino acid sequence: CASRGLAGVSTDTQYF.

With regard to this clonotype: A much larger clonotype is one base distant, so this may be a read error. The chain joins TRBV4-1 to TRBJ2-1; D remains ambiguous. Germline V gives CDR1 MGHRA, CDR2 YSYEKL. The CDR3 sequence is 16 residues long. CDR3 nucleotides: TGCGCCAGCAGCCAAGATCGAGGCGGACCCTACAATGAGCAGCTCTTC. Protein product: CASSQDRGGPYNEQLF.

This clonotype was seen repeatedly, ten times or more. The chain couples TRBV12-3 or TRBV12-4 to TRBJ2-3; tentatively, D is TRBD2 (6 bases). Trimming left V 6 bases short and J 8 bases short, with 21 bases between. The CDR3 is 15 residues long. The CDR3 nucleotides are TGTGCCAGCAGACCCGGGACCACTGGAGCGGGTACGCAGTATTTT. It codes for CASRPGTTGAGTQYF.

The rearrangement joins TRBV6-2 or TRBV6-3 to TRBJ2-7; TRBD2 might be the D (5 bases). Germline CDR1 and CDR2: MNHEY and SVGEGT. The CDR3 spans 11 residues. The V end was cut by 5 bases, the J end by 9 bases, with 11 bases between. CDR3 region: CASSARGGQYF. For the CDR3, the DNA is TGTGCCAGCAGTGCGAGAGGAGGGCAGTACTTC.

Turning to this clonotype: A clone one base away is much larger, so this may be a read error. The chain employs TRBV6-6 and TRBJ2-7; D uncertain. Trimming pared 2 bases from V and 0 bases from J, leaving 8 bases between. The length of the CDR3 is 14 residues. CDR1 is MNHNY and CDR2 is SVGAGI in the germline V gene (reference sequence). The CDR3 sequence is CASSYRNNSYEQYF. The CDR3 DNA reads TGTGCCAGCAGTTACCGGAACAACTCCTACGAGCAGTACTTC.

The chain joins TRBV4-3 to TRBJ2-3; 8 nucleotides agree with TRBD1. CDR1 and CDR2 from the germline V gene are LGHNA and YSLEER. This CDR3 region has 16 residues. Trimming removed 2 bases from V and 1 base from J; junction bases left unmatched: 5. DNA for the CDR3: TGCGCCAGCAGCCAAACTAACAGGGGGGGCACAGATACGCAGTATTTT. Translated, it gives CASSQTNRGGTDTQYF.

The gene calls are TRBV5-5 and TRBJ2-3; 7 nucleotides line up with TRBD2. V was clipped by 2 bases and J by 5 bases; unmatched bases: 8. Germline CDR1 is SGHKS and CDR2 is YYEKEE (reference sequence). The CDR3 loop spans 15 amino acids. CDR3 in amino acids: CASSFSGSWGDTQYF. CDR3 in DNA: TGTGCCAGCAGCTTTAGCGGGTCGTGGGGAGATACGCAGTATTTT.

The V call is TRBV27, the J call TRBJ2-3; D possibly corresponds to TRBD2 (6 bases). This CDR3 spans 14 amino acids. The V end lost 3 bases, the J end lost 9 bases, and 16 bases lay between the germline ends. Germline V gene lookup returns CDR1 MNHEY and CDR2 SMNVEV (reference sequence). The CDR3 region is CASSFKIAASTQYF. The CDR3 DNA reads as TGTGCCAGCAGTTTTAAGATAGCGGCAAGCACGCAGTATTTT.

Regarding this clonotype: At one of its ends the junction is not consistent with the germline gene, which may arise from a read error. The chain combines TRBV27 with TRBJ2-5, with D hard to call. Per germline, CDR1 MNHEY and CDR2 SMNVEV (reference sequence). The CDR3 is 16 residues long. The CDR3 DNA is TGTGCCAGCAGTTTAAACCTTTGGTCCCTCGAGGAGACCCGGTACTTC. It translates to CASSLNLWSLEETRYF.

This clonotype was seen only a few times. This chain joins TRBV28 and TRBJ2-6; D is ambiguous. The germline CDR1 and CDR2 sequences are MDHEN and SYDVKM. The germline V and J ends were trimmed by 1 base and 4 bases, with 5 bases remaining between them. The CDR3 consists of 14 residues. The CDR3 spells CASSLFRGANVLTF. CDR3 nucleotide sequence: TGTGCCAGCAGTTTATTCAGGGGGGCCAACGTCCTGACTTTC.

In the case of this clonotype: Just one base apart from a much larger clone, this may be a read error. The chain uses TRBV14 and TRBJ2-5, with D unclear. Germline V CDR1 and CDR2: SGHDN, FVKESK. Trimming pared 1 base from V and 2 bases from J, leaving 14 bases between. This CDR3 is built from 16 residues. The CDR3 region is CASSQGRSWGQETQYF. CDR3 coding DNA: TGTGCCAGCAGCCAAGGCCGGTCCTGGGGACAAGAGACCCAGTACTTC.

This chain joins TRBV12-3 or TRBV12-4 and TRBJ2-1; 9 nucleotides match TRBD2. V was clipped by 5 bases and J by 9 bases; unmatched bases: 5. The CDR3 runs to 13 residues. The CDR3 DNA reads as TGTGCCAGCAGTCTAGGCGGGGGGGTTGAGCAGTTCTTC. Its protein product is CASSLGGGVEQFF.

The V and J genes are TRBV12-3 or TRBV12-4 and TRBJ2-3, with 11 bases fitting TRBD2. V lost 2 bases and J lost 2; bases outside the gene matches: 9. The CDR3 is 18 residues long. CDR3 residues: CASSLLGTSGGVTDTQYF. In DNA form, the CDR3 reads TGTGCCAGCAGTTTACTCGGGACTAGCGGCGGGGTCACAGATACGCAGTATTTT.

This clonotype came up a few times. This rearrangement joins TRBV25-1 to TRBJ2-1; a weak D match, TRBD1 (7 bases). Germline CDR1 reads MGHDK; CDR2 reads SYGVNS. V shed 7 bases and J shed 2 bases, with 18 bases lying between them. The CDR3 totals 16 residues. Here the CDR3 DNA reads TGTGCCAGCACCGATTCTGGCAGGGGGGCCTACAATGAGCAGTTCTTC. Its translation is CASTDSGRGAYNEQFF.

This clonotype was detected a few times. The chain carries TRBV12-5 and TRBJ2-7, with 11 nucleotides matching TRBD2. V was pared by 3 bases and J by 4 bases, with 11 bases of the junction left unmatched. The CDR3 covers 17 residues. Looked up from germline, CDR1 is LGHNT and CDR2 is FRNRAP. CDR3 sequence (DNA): TGTGCTAGTGGTTTCCCACAACTAGCGGGGGATATGTACGAGCAGTACTTC. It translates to CASGFPQLAGDMYEQYF.

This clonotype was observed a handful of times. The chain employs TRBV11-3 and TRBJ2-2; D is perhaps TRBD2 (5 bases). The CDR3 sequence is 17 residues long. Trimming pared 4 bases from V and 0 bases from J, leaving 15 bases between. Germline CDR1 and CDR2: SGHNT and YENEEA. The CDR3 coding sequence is TGTGCCAGCAGCTCACCCACTGCGGGCCCGAACACCGGGGAGCTGTTTTTT. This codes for CASSSPTAGPNTGELFF.

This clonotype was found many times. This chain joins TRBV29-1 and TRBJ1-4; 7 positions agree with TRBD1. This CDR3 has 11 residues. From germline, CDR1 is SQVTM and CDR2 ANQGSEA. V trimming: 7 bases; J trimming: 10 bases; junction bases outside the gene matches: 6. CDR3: CSGDAGGKLFF. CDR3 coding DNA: TGCAGCGGAGACGCAGGGGGAAAACTGTTTTTT.

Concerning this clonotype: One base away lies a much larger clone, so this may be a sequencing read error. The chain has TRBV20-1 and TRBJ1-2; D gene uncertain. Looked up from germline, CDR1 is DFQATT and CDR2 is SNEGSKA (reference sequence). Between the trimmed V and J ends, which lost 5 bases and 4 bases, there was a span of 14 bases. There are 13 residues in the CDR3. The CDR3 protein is CSAGLPIIYGYTF. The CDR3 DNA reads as TGCAGTGCTGGACTCCCGATTATCTATGGCTACACCTTC.

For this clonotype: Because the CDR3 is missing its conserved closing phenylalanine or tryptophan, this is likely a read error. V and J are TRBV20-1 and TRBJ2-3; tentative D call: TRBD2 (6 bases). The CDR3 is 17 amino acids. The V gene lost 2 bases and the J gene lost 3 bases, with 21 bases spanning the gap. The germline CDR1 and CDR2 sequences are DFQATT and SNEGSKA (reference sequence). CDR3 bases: TGCAGTGCTAGACCTATCCCTTTGCGGGAAAAAACAGATACGCAGTATATT. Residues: CSARPIPLREKTDTQYI.

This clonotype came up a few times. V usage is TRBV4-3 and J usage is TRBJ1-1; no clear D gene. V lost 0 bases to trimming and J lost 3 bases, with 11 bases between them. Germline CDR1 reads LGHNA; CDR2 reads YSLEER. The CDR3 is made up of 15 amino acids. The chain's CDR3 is CASSQDHGVDTEAFF. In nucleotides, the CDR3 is TGCGCCAGCAGCCAAGATCATGGGGTTGACACTGAAGCTTTCTTT.

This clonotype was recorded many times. As DNA, the CDR3 is TGCGCCAGCAGCCAATCTTCTAGGGGACAGGGGGATGGTGGCTACACCTTC. As protein: CASSQSSRGQGDGGYTF. The chain carries TRBV4-3 and TRBJ1-2; 11 bases map to TRBD1. This CDR3 region has 17 residues. The V segment lost 2 bases and the J segment 7 bases; nucleotides outside the gene matches: 12. Germline values: CDR1 LGHNA, CDR2 YSLEER.

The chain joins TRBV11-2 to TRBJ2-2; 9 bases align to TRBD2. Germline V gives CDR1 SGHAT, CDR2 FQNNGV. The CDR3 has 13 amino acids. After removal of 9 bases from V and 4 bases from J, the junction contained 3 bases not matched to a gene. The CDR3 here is CASLAGTTGELFF. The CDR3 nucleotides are TGTGCCAGTCTAGCGGGGACCACCGGGGAGCTGTTTTTT. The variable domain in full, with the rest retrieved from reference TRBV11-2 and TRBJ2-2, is EAGVAQSPRYKIIEKRQSVAFWCNPISGHATLYWYQQILGQGPKLLIQFQNNGVVDDSQLPKDRFSAERLKGVDSTLKIQPAKLEDSAVYLCASLAGTTGELFFGEGSRLTVL.

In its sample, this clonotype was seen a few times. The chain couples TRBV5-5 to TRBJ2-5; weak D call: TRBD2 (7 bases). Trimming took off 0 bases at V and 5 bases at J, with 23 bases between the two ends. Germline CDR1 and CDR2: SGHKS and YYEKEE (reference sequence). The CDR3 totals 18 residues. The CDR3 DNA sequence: TGTGCCAGCAGCTTGGCTTCCGGCGTATGGGGAGGGGGGGAGACCCAGTACTTC. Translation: CASSLASGVWGGGETQYF.

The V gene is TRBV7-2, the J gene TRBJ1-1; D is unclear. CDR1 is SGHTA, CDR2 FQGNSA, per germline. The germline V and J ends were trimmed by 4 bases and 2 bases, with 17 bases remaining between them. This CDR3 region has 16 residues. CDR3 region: CASSSTPDGLNTEAFF. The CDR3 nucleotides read TGTGCCAGCAGCTCAACCCCGGACGGACTTAACACTGAAGCTTTCTTT.

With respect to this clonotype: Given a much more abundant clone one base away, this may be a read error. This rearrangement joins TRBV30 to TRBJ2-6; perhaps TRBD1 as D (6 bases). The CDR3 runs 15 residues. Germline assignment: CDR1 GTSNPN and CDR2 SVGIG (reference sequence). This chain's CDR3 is CAWFDTGSGANILTF. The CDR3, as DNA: TGTGCCTGGTTCGACACAGGGTCTGGGGCCAACATCCTGACTTTC.